This T cell receptor (beta chain) was sequenced during a study of a mutant IDH1 vaccine in newly diagnosed glioma. Study details: Patients were started on vaccination 4-6 weeks after radiotherapy alone, or with temozolomide cycles. The week-35 safety follow-up was V12, and the week-47 study end was V13.

The V gene's germline CDR1 is LGHNA and CDR2 YSLEER. The length of the CDR3 is 12 residues. Between the trimmed V and J ends, which lost 3 bases and 6 bases, there was a span of 5 bases. The repertoire was sequenced with immunoSEQ multiplex PCR; TCRdb's copy has only in-frame clones and lacks some. The sample lists about 72,000 clones, roughly 80% occurring once. As concerns this clone: Antigen: not known.

The time point was: week 35, safety follow-up. The study gave 300 ug of mutant IDH1 20-mer peptide per vaccine dose, with topical imiquimod. The receptor was isolated from a young man with glioma. The chain couples TRBV4-3 to TRBJ1-4; D is unclear. The sample here was PBMCs, taken from a glioma patient whose treatment included an IDH1 peptide vaccine. The CDR3 spells CASSQGDEKLFF. The CDR3 region has the DNA TGCGCCAGCAGCCAGGGTGATGAAAAACTGTTTTTT.